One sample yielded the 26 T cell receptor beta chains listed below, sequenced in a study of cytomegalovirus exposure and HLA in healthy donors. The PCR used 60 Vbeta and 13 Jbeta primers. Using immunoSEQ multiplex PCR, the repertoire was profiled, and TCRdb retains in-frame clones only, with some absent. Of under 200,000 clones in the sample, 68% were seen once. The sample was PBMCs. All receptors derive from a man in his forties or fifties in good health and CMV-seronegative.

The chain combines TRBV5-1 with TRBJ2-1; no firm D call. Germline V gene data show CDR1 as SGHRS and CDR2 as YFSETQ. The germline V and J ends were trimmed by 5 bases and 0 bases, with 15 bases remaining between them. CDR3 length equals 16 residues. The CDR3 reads CASRTSFTTSYNEQFF. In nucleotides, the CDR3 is TGCGCCAGCAGAACTTCATTCACCACCTCCTACAATGAGCAGTTCTTC.

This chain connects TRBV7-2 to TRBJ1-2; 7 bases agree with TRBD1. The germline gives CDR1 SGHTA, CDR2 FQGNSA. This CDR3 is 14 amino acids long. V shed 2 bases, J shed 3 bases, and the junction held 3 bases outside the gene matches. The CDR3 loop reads CASSLLGTDYGYTF. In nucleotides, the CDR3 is TGTGCCAGCAGCTTACTTGGGACAGACTATGGCTACACCTTC.

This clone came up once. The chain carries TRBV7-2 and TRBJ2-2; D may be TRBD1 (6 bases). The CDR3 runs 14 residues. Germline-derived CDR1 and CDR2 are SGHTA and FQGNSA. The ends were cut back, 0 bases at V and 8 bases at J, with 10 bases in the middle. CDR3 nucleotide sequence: TGTGCCAGCAGCTTAGCGCTTAGGGGGGGGGAGCTGTTTTTT. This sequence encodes CASSLALRGGELFF.

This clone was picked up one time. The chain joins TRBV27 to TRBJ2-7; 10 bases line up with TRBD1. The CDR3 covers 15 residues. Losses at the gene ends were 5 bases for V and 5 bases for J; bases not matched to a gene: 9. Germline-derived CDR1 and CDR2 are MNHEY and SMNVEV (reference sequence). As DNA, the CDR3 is TGTGCCAGCAGTCCGGGACAGGGGCTCGGGAACGAGCAGTACTTC. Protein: CASSPGQGLGNEQYF.

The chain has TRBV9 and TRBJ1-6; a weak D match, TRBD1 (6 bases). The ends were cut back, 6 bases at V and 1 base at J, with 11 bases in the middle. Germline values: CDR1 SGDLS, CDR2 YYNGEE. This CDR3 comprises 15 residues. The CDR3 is CASTLTGSYNSPLHF. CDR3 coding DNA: TGTGCCAGCACCTTAACAGGGTCCTATAATTCACCCCTCCACTTT.

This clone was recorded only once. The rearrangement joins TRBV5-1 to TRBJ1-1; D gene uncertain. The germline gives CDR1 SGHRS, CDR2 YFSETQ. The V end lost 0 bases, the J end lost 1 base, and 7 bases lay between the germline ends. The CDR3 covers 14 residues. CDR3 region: CASSLGPRNTEAFF. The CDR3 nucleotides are TGCGCCAGCAGCTTGGGCCCGAGGAACACTGAAGCTTTCTTT.

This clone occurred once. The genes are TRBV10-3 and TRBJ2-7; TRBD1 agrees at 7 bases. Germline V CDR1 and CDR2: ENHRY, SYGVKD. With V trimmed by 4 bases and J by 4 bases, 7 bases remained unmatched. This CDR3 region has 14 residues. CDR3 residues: CAISVVGQAYEQYF. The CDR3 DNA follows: TGTGCCATCAGTGTTGTAGGACAGGCATACGAGCAGTACTTC.

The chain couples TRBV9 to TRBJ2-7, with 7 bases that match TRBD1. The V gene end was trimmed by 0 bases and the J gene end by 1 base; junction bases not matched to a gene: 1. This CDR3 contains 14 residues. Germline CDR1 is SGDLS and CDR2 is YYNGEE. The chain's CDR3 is CASSVEDRSYEQYF. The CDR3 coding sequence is TGTGCCAGCAGCGTAGAGGACAGGTCCTACGAGCAGTACTTC. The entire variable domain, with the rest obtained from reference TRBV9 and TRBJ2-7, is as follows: DSGVTQTPKHLITATGQRVTLRCSPRSGDLSVYWYQQSLDQGLQFLIQYYNGEERAKGNILERFSAQQFPDLHSELNLSSLELGDSALYFCASSVEDRSYEQYFGPGTRLTVT.

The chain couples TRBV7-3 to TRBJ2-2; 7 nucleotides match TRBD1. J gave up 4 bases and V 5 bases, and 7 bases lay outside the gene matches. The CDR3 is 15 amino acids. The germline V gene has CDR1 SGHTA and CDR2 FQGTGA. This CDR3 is CASSQRTGPTGELFF. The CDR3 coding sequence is TGTGCCAGCAGCCAACGGACAGGACCCACCGGGGAGCTGTTTTTT.

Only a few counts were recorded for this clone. This CDR3 is CASSLAGGGTGELFF. DNA for the CDR3: TGTGCCAGCAGCTTAGCGGGAGGGGGAACCGGGGAGCTGTTTTTT. This chain uses TRBV7-9 with TRBJ2-2; a possible D gene is TRBD2 (7 bases). Deletions cut 0 bases from V and 5 bases from J, with 10 bases between. There are 15 residues in the CDR3. Per germline, CDR1 SEHNR and CDR2 FQNEAQ (reference sequence). Supplemented by reference TRBV7-9 and TRBJ2-2, the full variable domain reads DTGVSQNPRHKITKRGQNVTFRCDPISEHNRLYWYRQTLGQGPEFLTYFQNEAQLEKSRLLSDRFSAERPKGSFSTLEIQRTEQGDSAMYLCASSLAGGGTGELFFGEGSRLTVL.

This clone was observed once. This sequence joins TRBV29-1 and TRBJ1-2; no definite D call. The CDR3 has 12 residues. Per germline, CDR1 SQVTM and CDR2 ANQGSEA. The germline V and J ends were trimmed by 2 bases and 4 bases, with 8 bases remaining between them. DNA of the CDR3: TGCAGCGTTGAAAGAGGTCTCTATGGCTACACCTTC. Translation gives CSVERGLYGYTF. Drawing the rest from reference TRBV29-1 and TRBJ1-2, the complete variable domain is SAVISQKPSRDICQRGTSLTIQCQVDSQVTMMFWYRQQPGQSLTLIATANQGSEATYESGFVIDKFPISRPNLTFSTLTVSNMSPEDSSIYLCSVERGLYGYTFGSGTRLTVV.

CDR3 DNA: TGCGCCAGCAGCCAAGAGATGGGGCGTCAGTACTTC. It is translated as CASSQEMGRQYF. This chain joins TRBV4-1 and TRBJ2-7; perhaps TRBD1 as D (5 bases). This CDR3 contains 12 residues. Germline V gene sequence: CDR1 MGHRA, CDR2 YSYEKL. Between the trimmed V and J ends, which lost 0 bases and 10 bases, there was a span of 10 bases.

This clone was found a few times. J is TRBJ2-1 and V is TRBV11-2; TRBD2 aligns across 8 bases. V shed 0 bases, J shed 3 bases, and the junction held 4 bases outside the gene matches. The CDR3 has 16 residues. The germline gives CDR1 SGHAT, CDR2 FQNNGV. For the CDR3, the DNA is TGTGCCAGCAGCTTAGAGCCTAGCGGGTTCTACAATGAGCAGTTCTTC. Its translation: CASSLEPSGFYNEQFF. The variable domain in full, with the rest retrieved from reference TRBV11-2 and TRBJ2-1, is EAGVAQSPRYKIIEKRQSVAFWCNPISGHATLYWYQQILGQGPKLLIQFQNNGVVDDSQLPKDRFSAERLKGVDSTLKIQPAKLEDSAVYLCASSLEPSGFYNEQFFGPGTRLTVL.

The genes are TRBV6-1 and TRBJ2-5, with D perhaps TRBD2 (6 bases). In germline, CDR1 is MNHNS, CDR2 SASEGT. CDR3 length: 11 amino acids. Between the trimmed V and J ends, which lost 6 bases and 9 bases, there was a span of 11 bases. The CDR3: CASSPRGAQYF. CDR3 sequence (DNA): TGTGCCAGCAGCCCCCGCGGGGCCCAGTACTTC.

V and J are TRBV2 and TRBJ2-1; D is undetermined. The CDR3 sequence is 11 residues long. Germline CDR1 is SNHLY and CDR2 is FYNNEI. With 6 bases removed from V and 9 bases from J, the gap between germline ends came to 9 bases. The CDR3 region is CASSVPGEQFF. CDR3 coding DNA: TGTGCCAGCAGCGTACCGGGTGAGCAGTTCTTC.

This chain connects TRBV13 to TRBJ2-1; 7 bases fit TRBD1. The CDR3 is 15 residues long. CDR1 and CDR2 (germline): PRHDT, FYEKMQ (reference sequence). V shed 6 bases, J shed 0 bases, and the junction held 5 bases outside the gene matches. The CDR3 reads CASSPGQSSYNEQFF. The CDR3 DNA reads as TGTGCCAGCAGTCCGGGACAGAGCTCCTACAATGAGCAGTTCTTC.

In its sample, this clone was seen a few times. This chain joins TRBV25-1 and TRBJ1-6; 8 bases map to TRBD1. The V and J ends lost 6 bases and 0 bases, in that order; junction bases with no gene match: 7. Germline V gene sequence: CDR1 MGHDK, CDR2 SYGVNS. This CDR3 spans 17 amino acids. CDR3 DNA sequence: TGTGCCAGCAGGACAGGGGAAAGTAGCTCCTATAATTCACCCCTCCACTTT. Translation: CASRTGESSSYNSPLHF.

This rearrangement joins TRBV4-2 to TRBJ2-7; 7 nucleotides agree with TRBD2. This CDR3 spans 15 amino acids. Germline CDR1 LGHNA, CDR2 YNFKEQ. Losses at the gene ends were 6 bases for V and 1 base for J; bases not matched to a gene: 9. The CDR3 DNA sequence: TGTGCCAGCAGTTCGGGGCAGGGAGGGTCCTACGAGCAGTACTTC. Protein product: CASSSGQGGSYEQYF.

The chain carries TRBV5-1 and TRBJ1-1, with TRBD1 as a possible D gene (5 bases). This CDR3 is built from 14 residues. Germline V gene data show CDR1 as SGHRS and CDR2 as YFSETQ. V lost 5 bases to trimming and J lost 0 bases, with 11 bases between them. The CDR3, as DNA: TGCGCCAGCAGTTTTCAAGGGGTGAACACTGAAGCTTTCTTT. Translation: CASSFQGVNTEAFF. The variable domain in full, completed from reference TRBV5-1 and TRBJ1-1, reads KAGVTQTPRYLIKTRGQQVTLSCSPISGHRSVSWYQQTPGQGLQFLFEYFSETQRNKGNFPGRFSGRQFSNSRSEMNVSTLELGDSALYLCASSFQGVNTEAFFGQGTRLTVV.

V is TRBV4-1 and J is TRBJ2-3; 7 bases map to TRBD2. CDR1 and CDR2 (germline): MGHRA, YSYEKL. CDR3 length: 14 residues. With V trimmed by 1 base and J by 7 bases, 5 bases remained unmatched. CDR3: CASSQGSGGYTQYF. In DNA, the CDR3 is TGCGCCAGCAGCCAAGGCTCCGGGGGGTATACGCAGTATTTT.

CDR3 residues: CASSLDRGSNYGYTF. CDR3 DNA: TGTGCCAGCAGCTTAGACAGGGGAAGTAACTATGGCTACACCTTC. The gene calls are TRBV7-9 and TRBJ1-2, with 7 nucleotides matching TRBD1. This CDR3 is 15 amino acids long. CDR1 is SEHNR, CDR2 FQNEAQ, per germline (reference sequence). Trimming cost V 1 base and J 1 base; bases outside gene matches: 3.

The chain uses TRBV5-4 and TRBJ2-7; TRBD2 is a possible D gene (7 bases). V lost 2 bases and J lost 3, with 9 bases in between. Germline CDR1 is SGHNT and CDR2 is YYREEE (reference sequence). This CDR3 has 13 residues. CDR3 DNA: TGTGCCAGCAGCTTAGGGGGGGTCTACGAGCAGTACTTC. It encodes CASSLGGVYEQYF.

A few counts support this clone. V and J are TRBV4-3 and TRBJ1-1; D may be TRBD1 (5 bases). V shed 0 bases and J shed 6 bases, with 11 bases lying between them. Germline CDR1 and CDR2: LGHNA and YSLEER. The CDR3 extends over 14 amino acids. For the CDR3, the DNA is TGCGCCAGCAGCCAAGATTTAGGGGTGGCTGAAGCTTTCTTT. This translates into CASSQDLGVAEAFF.

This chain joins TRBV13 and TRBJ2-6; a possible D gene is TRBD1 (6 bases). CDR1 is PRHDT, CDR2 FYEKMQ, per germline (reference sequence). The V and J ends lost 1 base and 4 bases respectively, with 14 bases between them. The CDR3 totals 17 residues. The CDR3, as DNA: TGTGCCAGCAGCTTAGATGGGGGCGCAACGGGGGCCAACGTCCTGACTTTC. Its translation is CASSLDGGATGANVLTF.

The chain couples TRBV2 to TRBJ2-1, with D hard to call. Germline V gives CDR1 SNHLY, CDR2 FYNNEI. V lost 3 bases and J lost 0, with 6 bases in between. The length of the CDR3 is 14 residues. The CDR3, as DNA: TGTGCCAGCAGTGACTTCGGCTCCTACAATGAGCAGTTCTTC. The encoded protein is CASSDFGSYNEQFF.

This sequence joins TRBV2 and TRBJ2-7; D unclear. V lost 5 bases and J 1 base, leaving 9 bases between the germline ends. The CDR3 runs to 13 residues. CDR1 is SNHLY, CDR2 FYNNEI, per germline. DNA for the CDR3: TGTGCCAGCAGTCTTGCGGCTTCCTACGAGCAGTACTTC. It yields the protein CASSLAASYEQYF.